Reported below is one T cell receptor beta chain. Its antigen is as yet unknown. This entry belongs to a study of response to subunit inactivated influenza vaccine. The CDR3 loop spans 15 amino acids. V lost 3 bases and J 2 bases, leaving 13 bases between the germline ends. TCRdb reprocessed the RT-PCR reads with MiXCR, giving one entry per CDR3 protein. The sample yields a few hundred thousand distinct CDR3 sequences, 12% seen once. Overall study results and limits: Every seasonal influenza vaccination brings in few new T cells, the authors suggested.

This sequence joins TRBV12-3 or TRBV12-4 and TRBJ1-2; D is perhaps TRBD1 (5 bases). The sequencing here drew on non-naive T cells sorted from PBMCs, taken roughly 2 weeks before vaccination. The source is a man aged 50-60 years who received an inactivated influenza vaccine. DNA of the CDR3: TGTGCCAGCAGTTTGCCGGGACTGACAAACTATGGCTACACCTTC. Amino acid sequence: CASSLPGLTNYGYTF.